Shown below are 6 T cell receptor beta chains from a single sample sequenced in a study of T cells in Graves' hyperthyroidism and ophthalmopathy (dated by TCRdb to the late 2010s). Preparation of the library involved multiplex PCR. Reads for this sample came from an Illumina HiSeq 2000. TCR beta CDR3 regions were amplified from RNA transcripts. The first round of RT-PCR for the TCR CDR3 was performed with the HTBI primer set and the Qiagen OneStep RT-PCR kit. TCRdb ran its own pipeline on the public reads, namely fastp trimming at Q25 and MiXCR clone calling, and kept in-frame beta chains. Each entry merges the rows of one CDR3 protein and shows their most common DNA and genes. The sample has 500,000 to 800,000 distinct CDR3 sequences on record, about 45% of them singletons. Under 8.5% of the sample is taken by the ten largest. The sample taken for sequencing was peripheral blood or thyroid tissue (not recorded which). The origin of the receptors is an adult man with Graves' disease, either hyperthyroidism or ophthalmopathy (not recorded which).

About this clonotype: A junction end diverges from the germline sequence, so it may reflect a read error. The V gene is TRBV20-1, the J gene TRBJ2-5; 10 bases are a match to TRBD2. Germline CDR1 is DFQATT and CDR2 is SNEGSKA (reference sequence). This CDR3 has 17 residues. The CDR3 DNA is TGCAGTGTTAGAGATGACGTAGGGACTAGCGAGTGGGAGACCCAGTACTTC. Residues: CSVRDDVGTSEWETQYF.

DNA for the CDR3: TGTGCCAGCAGCTTAGAGGTAGCGGGGGGGACGGAAGAGACCCAGTACTTC. Amino acid sequence: CASSLEVAGGTEETQYF. This rearrangement joins TRBV7-2 to TRBJ2-5, with 11 bases that match TRBD2. V trimming: 1 base; J trimming: 3 bases; junction bases outside the gene matches: 7. CDR3 length equals 17 residues. Germline V lookup: CDR1 SGHTA, CDR2 FQGNSA.

This clonotype occurred a few times. This chain uses TRBV5-1 with TRBJ2-2, with D possibly being TRBD2 (7 bases). The V gene's germline CDR1 is SGHRS and CDR2 YFSETQ. The V end was cut by 4 bases, the J end by 2 bases, with 12 bases between. CDR3 length equals 15 residues. CDR3 in amino acids: CASSRGDINTGELFF. In DNA form, the CDR3 reads TGCGCCAGCAGCCGGGGGGACATAAACACCGGGGAGCTGTTTTTT.

Worth noting for this clonotype: This may arise from a read error, as a much more abundant clone is one base away. The chain links TRBV7-9 to TRBJ1-2; 7 nucleotides match TRBD1. CDR1 and CDR2 from the germline V gene are SEHNR and FQNEAQ (reference sequence). CDR3 length: 16 amino acids. V lost 5 bases and J lost 0; bases outside the gene matches: 9. CDR3 region: CASSPQGFSANYGYTF. The CDR3 nucleotides are TGTGCCAGCAGCCCACAGGGGTTCTCAGCTAACTATGGCTACACCTTC.

The rearrangement joins TRBV7-2 to TRBJ1-6; 9 bases are a match to TRBD1. The CDR3 length is 15 residues. With V trimmed by 3 bases and J by 8 bases, 5 bases remained unmatched. Germline CDR1 SGHTA, CDR2 FQGNSA. This CDR3 reads CASSLEGTGYSPLHF. CDR3 DNA: TGTGCCAGCAGCTTGGAAGGGACAGGGTATTCACCCCTCCACTTT.

This clonotype appeared many times. V usage is TRBV5-6 and J usage is TRBJ2-7; unclear D gene. The V end lost 3 bases, the J end lost 3 bases, and 4 bases lay between the germline ends. The CDR3 runs to 11 residues. The germline gives CDR1 SGHDT, CDR2 YYEEEE. The CDR3 loop is CASSSVYEQYF. The DNA of the CDR3 is TGTGCCAGCAGCTCCGTCTACGAGCAGTACTTC.